A selection of T cell receptor beta chains follows, all from one sample in a study of lung T cells in sarcoidosis with Löfgren's syndrome. TCRdb re-derived calls from the reads in MiXCR, one entry per CDR3 protein. Of 60,000 to 70,000 distinct CDR3 sequences listed, approximately 22% are singletons. Sequenced sample: CD4+ T cells from PBMCs. The receptor set was obtained from a human donor with sarcoidosis (Löfgren's syndrome or another form), or a control subject (not recorded which). Both conserved end residues are part of each CDR3. The D gene is left open where the match is weak. Rows may omit the clone size; those that give it use once, few, many or a size class.

v_call: TRBV5-6
clone_size: NA
j_call: TRBJ2-1
d_call: NA
cdr3_aa: CASSLFQGPSYNNEQFF
cdr3_nt: TGTGCCAGCAGCTTGTTTCAGGGGCCCTCATACAACAATGAGCAGTTCTTC

v_call: TRBV28
clone_size: many
j_call: TRBJ1-1
d_call: TRBD1
cdr3_aa: CASSSEQGDTEAFF
cdr3_nt: TGTGCCAGCAGTTCCGAACAGGGGGACACTGAAGCTTTCTTT

v_call: TRBV6-1
clone_size: many
j_call: TRBJ1-5
d_call: TRBD1
cdr3_aa: CASSGGGTGRVANQPQHF
cdr3_nt: TGTGCCAGCAGTGGGGGAGGGACAGGCCGCGTGGCGAATCAGCCCCAGCATTTT

v_call: TRBV18
clone_size: NA
j_call: TRBJ2-2
d_call: NA
cdr3_aa: CASSRPWGGFNGELFF
cdr3_nt: TGTGCCAGCTCACGCCCCTGGGGCGGATTTAACGGGGAGCTGTTTTTT

v_call: TRBV19
clone_size: few
j_call: TRBJ1-1
d_call: NA
cdr3_aa: CASRNSGTPNTEAFF
cdr3_nt: TGTGCCAGTAGAAACTCCGGGACACCTAACACTGAAGCTTTCTTT

v_call: TRBV4-1
clone_size: few
j_call: TRBJ1-6
d_call: NA
cdr3_aa: CASSQAGSYNSPLHF
cdr3_nt: TGCGCCAGCAGCCAAGCAGGGTCCTATAATTCACCCCTCCACTTT

v_call: TRBV28
clone_size: many
j_call: TRBJ1-1
d_call: TRBD1
cdr3_aa: CASLQTKGQGDTEAFF
cdr3_nt: TGTGCCAGCTTACAAACTAAGGGACAGGGAGACACTGAAGCTTTCTTT

v_call: TRBV2
clone_size: NA
j_call: TRBJ2-5
d_call: NA
cdr3_aa: CASSGRFQETQYF
cdr3_nt: TGTGCCAGCAGTGGGAGGTTCCAAGAGACCCAGTACTTC

v_call: TRBV11-3
clone_size: few
j_call: TRBJ1-1
d_call: NA
cdr3_aa: CASSHSGLSEAFF
cdr3_nt: TGTGCCAGCAGCCACAGCGGCCTCTCTGAAGCTTTCTTT

v_call: TRBV20-1
clone_size: many
j_call: TRBJ1-6
d_call: NA
cdr3_aa: CSASRESNNSPLHF
cdr3_nt: TGCAGTGCTAGTCGTGAGAGTAATAATTCACCCCTCCACTTT

v_call: TRBV7-6
clone_size: many
j_call: TRBJ2-7
d_call: NA
cdr3_aa: CASSPISESSYEQYF
cdr3_nt: TGTGCCAGCAGCCCCATCAGCGAGTCCTCCTACGAGCAGTACTTC

v_call: TRBV7-9
clone_size: few
j_call: TRBJ1-2
d_call: TRBD1
cdr3_aa: CASSRTGVNRNYGYTF
cdr3_nt: TGTGCCAGCAGCCGGACAGGGGTCAATAGAAACTATGGCTACACCTTC

v_call: TRBV7-2
clone_size: few
j_call: TRBJ2-1
d_call: TRBD2
cdr3_aa: CASSGRGLAGLYNEQFF
cdr3_nt: TGTGCCAGCAGCGGAAGAGGACTAGCGGGCCTTTACAATGAGCAGTTCTTC

v_call: TRBV2
clone_size: NA
j_call: TRBJ1-1
d_call: TRBD1
cdr3_aa: CASSENRGFAEAFF
cdr3_nt: TGTGCCAGCAGTGAGAACAGGGGATTCGCTGAAGCTTTCTTT

v_call: TRBV18
clone_size: few
j_call: TRBJ1-1
d_call: NA
cdr3_aa: CASSPGQQGSEAFF
cdr3_nt: TGTGCCAGCTCTCCCGGACAGCAAGGCTCTGAAGCTTTCTTT

v_call: TRBV7-3
clone_size: few
j_call: TRBJ2-2
d_call: NA
cdr3_aa: CASSPGVTGELFF
cdr3_nt: TGTGCCAGCAGCCCCGGGGTCACCGGGGAGCTGTTTTTT

v_call: TRBV5-6
clone_size: few
j_call: TRBJ1-1
d_call: TRBD1
cdr3_aa: CASSLGTVNTEAFF
cdr3_nt: TGTGCCAGCAGCTTAGGGACAGTAAACACTGAAGCTTTCTTT

v_call: TRBV12-3/TRBV12-4
clone_size: many
j_call: TRBJ1-1
d_call: NA
cdr3_aa: CASSVWGLRNTEAFF
cdr3_nt: TGTGCCAGCAGTGTGTGGGGACTGAGAAACACTGAAGCTTTCTTT

v_call: TRBV27
clone_size: many
j_call: TRBJ2-7
d_call: NA
cdr3_aa: CASRDLSYYEQYF
cdr3_nt: TGTGCCAGCAGGGATTTGAGCTACTACGAGCAGTACTTC

v_call: TRBV5-5
clone_size: few
j_call: TRBJ1-3
d_call: NA
cdr3_aa: CASSLGTVGPGNTIYF
cdr3_nt: TGTGCCAGCAGCTTGGGGACAGTTGGCCCCGGAAACACCATATATTTT

v_call: TRBV4-1
clone_size: few
j_call: TRBJ2-7
d_call: TRBD2
cdr3_aa: CASSQGGASGSKYEQYF
cdr3_nt: TGCGCCAGCAGCCAAGGGGGAGCTAGCGGGAGTAAGTACGAGCAGTACTTC

v_call: TRBV6-2/TRBV6-3
clone_size: many
j_call: TRBJ1-5
d_call: NA
cdr3_aa: CASSYFPGRNQPQHF
cdr3_nt: TGTGCCAGCAGTTACTTTCCGGGTCGCAATCAGCCCCAGCATTTT

v_call: TRBV5-6
clone_size: NA
j_call: TRBJ1-2
d_call: NA
cdr3_aa: CASSSVSTNGYTF
cdr3_nt: TGTGCCAGCAGCAGCGTTAGTACTAATGGCTACACCTTC

v_call: TRBV3-1
clone_size: few
j_call: TRBJ2-3
d_call: NA
cdr3_aa: CASNGLGGINTDTQYF
cdr3_nt: TGTGCCAGCAATGGTTTGGGGGGCATAAACACAGATACGCAGTATTTT

v_call: TRBV7-7
clone_size: NA
j_call: TRBJ2-7
d_call: TRBD1
cdr3_aa: CARSLGDSSYEQYF
cdr3_nt: TGTGCTAGAAGCTTAGGGGACAGCTCCTACGAGCAGTACTTC

v_call: TRBV29-1
clone_size: NA
j_call: TRBJ1-2
d_call: NA
cdr3_aa: CSVESYGYTF
cdr3_nt: TGCAGCGTGGAAAGCTATGGCTACACCTTC

v_call: TRBV6-2/TRBV6-3
clone_size: many
j_call: TRBJ1-2
d_call: NA
cdr3_aa: CASSYVGATANYGYTF
cdr3_nt: TGTGCCAGCAGTTACGTGGGTGCGACGGCTAACTATGGCTACACCTTC

v_call: TRBV2
clone_size: NA
j_call: TRBJ2-3
d_call: NA
cdr3_aa: CASSDGPYTDTQYF
cdr3_nt: TGTGCCAGCAGTGACGGGCCCTACACAGATACGCAGTATTTT

v_call: TRBV6-1
clone_size: many
j_call: TRBJ1-1
d_call: TRBD1
cdr3_aa: CASIPGGNTEAFF
cdr3_nt: TGTGCCAGCATTCCAGGGGGGAACACTGAAGCTTTCTTT

v_call: TRBV28
clone_size: many
j_call: TRBJ2-3
d_call: TRBD2
cdr3_aa: CASSRRLAGVKDTQYF
cdr3_nt: TGTGCCAGTAGCCGGAGGCTAGCGGGAGTTAAAGATACGCAGTATTTT

v_call: TRBV20-1
clone_size: many
j_call: TRBJ1-5
d_call: NA
cdr3_aa: CSATQDQPQHF
cdr3_nt: TGCAGTGCTACTCAAGATCAGCCCCAGCATTTT

v_call: TRBV4-1
clone_size: NA
j_call: TRBJ2-5
d_call: NA
cdr3_aa: CASSTGPVRETQYF
cdr3_nt: TGCGCCAGCAGCACGGGACCCGTCAGGGAGACCCAGTACTTC

v_call: TRBV19
clone_size: few
j_call: TRBJ2-7
d_call: TRBD1
cdr3_aa: CASRGDRGQDEQYF
cdr3_nt: TGTGCCAGTAGGGGAGACAGGGGGCAGGACGAGCAGTACTTC

v_call: TRBV6-1
clone_size: many
j_call: TRBJ1-2
d_call: NA
cdr3_aa: CASSPGSGYTF
cdr3_nt: TGTGCCAGCAGTCCCGGCAGTGGCTACACCTTC

v_call: TRBV6-1
clone_size: many
j_call: TRBJ2-1
d_call: NA
cdr3_aa: CASSEWSDRSSYNEQFF
cdr3_nt: TGTGCCAGCAGTGAATGGAGCGACCGAAGCTCCTACAATGAGCAGTTCTTC

v_call: TRBV20-1
clone_size: many
j_call: TRBJ1-6
d_call: NA
cdr3_aa: CSARVREWDESPLHF
cdr3_nt: TGCAGTGCTAGAGTCCGGGAATGGGACGAATCACCCCTCCACTTT

v_call: TRBV12-3/TRBV12-4
clone_size: NA
j_call: TRBJ2-5
d_call: TRBD1
cdr3_aa: CASSSTGGKRTQYF
cdr3_nt: TGTGCCAGCAGTTCAACAGGGGGCAAAAGGACCCAGTACTTC

v_call: TRBV20-1
clone_size: many
j_call: TRBJ2-1
d_call: TRBD2
cdr3_aa: CSAPRLAGNEQFF
cdr3_nt: TGCAGTGCGCCCCGACTAGCTGGCAATGAGCAGTTCTTC

v_call: TRBV7-2
clone_size: many
j_call: TRBJ2-3
d_call: NA
cdr3_aa: CASSLSGMGTDTQYF
cdr3_nt: TGTGCCAGCAGCTTATCAGGAATGGGCACAGATACGCAGTATTTT

v_call: TRBV28
clone_size: many
j_call: TRBJ1-4
d_call: NA
cdr3_aa: CASSNRDKATNEKLFF
cdr3_nt: TGTGCCAGCAGCAACCGGGACAAAGCAACTAATGAAAAACTGTTTTTT

v_call: TRBV20-1
clone_size: many
j_call: TRBJ2-1
d_call: NA
cdr3_aa: CSARQSYNEQFF
cdr3_nt: TGCAGTGCTAGGCAATCCTACAATGAGCAGTTCTTC

v_call: TRBV7-9
clone_size: many
j_call: TRBJ1-5
d_call: TRBD1
cdr3_aa: CASSLSLQGRNQPQHF
cdr3_nt: TGTGCCAGCAGCTTATCGTTACAGGGGAGGAATCAGCCCCAGCATTTT

v_call: TRBV10-3
clone_size: NA
j_call: TRBJ2-1
d_call: TRBD2
cdr3_aa: CAISQPGLAGDPHNEQFF
cdr3_nt: TGTGCCATCAGCCAACCGGGACTAGCGGGGGACCCCCATAATGAGCAGTTCTTC

v_call: TRBV14
clone_size: few
j_call: TRBJ1-1
d_call: NA
cdr3_aa: CASSHRAQRAEAFF
cdr3_nt: TGTGCCAGCAGCCACCGGGCCCAGAGGGCTGAAGCTTTCTTT

v_call: TRBV10-3
clone_size: NA
j_call: TRBJ1-6
d_call: TRBD1
cdr3_aa: CAISESTGGSYNSPLRF
cdr3_nt: TGTGCCATCAGTGAGTCGACAGGGGGCTCCTATAATTCACCCCTCCGCTTT

v_call: TRBV4-2
clone_size: few
j_call: TRBJ2-3
d_call: TRBD2
cdr3_aa: CASSQKVAGAGDTQYF
cdr3_nt: TGTGCCAGCAGCCAAAAAGTAGCGGGAGCGGGAGATACGCAGTATTTT

v_call: TRBV6-1
clone_size: NA
j_call: TRBJ1-6
d_call: NA
cdr3_aa: CASIRFDNSPPHF
cdr3_nt: TGTGCCAGCATAAGATTCGATAATTCACCCCCCCACTTT

v_call: TRBV11-2
clone_size: few
j_call: TRBJ2-1
d_call: NA
cdr3_aa: CASNSHRSYNEQFF
cdr3_nt: TGTGCCAGCAACAGCCACCGCTCCTACAATGAGCAGTTCTTC

v_call: TRBV19
clone_size: NA
j_call: TRBJ1-1
d_call: NA
cdr3_aa: CASSTSRRGMNTEAFF
cdr3_nt: TGTGCCAGTAGTACAAGCCGGAGGGGGATGAACACTGAAGCTTTCTTT

v_call: TRBV20-1
clone_size: many
j_call: TRBJ1-2
d_call: TRBD1
cdr3_aa: CSASPPDRHYGYTF
cdr3_nt: TGCAGTGCTAGTCCTCCGGACAGGCACTATGGCTACACCTTC

v_call: TRBV18
clone_size: NA
j_call: TRBJ2-6
d_call: NA
cdr3_aa: CASSPTGYSGANVLTF
cdr3_nt: TGTGCCAGCTCACCTACAGGTTACTCTGGGGCCAACGTCCTGACTTTC

v_call: TRBV6-6
clone_size: many
j_call: TRBJ2-1
d_call: NA
cdr3_aa: CASSYSMGGLIKFF
cdr3_nt: TGTGCCAGCAGTTACTCGATGGGGGGGCTGATCAAGTTCTTC

v_call: TRBV5-6
clone_size: NA
j_call: TRBJ1-5
d_call: NA
cdr3_aa: CASSFSGGNQPQHF
cdr3_nt: TGTGCCAGCAGCTTTTCCGGTGGCAATCAGCCCCAGCATTTT

v_call: TRBV2
clone_size: few
j_call: TRBJ2-7
d_call: NA
cdr3_aa: CASRLLTNEQYF
cdr3_nt: TGTGCCAGCAGGCTCCTTACCAACGAGCAGTACTTC

v_call: TRBV28
clone_size: many
j_call: TRBJ2-3
d_call: TRBD1
cdr3_aa: CASSFAGQGTDTQYF
cdr3_nt: TGTGCCAGCAGTTTTGCGGGACAGGGAACAGATACGCAGTATTTT

v_call: TRBV24-1
clone_size: NA
j_call: TRBJ2-1
d_call: NA
cdr3_aa: CATSDSGTRNYNEQFF
cdr3_nt: TGTGCCACCAGTGATTCCGGGACAAGGAACTACAATGAGCAGTTCTTC

v_call: TRBV2
clone_size: NA
j_call: TRBJ1-4
d_call: NA
cdr3_aa: CASSEAGVEKLFF
cdr3_nt: TGTGCCAGCAGTGAAGCAGGGGTCGAAAAACTGTTTTTT

v_call: TRBV28
clone_size: many
j_call: TRBJ1-1
d_call: NA
cdr3_aa: CASSTRQYGAFF
cdr3_nt: TGTGCCAGCAGCACCCGTCAGTATGGAGCTTTCTTT

v_call: TRBV2
clone_size: many
j_call: TRBJ1-1
d_call: TRBD1
cdr3_aa: CASSGGTGERKAFF
cdr3_nt: TGTGCCAGCAGTGGTGGGACAGGGGAGAGAAAAGCTTTCTTT

v_call: TRBV12-3/TRBV12-4
clone_size: many
j_call: TRBJ2-3
d_call: TRBD2
cdr3_aa: CASSGTSGSRADTQYF
cdr3_nt: TGTGCCAGCAGCGGGACTAGCGGGTCTAGGGCAGATACGCAGTATTTT